The clone carrying this T cell receptor beta chain came up a few times. Its specificity is unknown. This entry is derived from a study of response to subunit inactivated influenza vaccine. General observations from the study: A suggestion made by the authors is that each seasonal influenza vaccination recruits few new T cells.

This CDR3 contains 14 residues. Germline assignment: CDR1 SQVTM and CDR2 ANQGSEA. V lost 6 bases and J lost 4; bases outside the gene matches: 3. TCRdb recomputed calls from the RT-PCR reads with MiXCR, one row per CDR3 protein. The sample includes around 710,000 distinct CDR3 sequences, approximately 13% of them seen just once. The sequence derives from a man between 50 and 59 years old who received an inactivated influenza vaccine. The starting material was PBMCs from blood, obtained 14 to 15 days before vaccination. The chain has TRBV29-1 and TRBJ2-2, with TRBD2 matching over 12 bases. The DNA for the CDR3 is TGCAGCGTAAGGACTAGCGGGGTCACCGGGGAGCTGTTTTTT. Translated, it gives CSVRTSGVTGELFF.